The 2 T cell receptor beta chains below all came from one sample that was sequenced in a study of shared T cell receptors in the human thymus. Clones were sequenced by immunoSEQ multiplex PCR, and TCRdb holds only the in-frame ones, with some missing. The table shows under 850,000 clones, with around 89% occurring only once. This same sample was also part of a study on human thymus T cells.

Sequencing was done on a sample of thymocytes. Receptors originate from a boy less than two years old with a congenital heart defect.

The chain uses TRBV5-1 and TRBJ2-5, with 12 bases lining up with TRBD2. The germline CDR1 and CDR2 sequences are SGHRS and YFSETQ. J lost 5 bases, V lost 4 bases, and 15 bases had no gene match. The CDR3 contains 18 residues. The DNA for the CDR3 is TGCGCCAGCAGCCCCGTTCGGGCTAGCGGGAGGGCCGGGGAGACCCAGTACTTC. It specifies CASSPVRASGRAGETQYF.

This clone was picked up one time. The chain joins TRBV4-3 to TRBJ1-4; the match to TRBD1 covers 7 bases. The CDR3 runs to 14 residues. CDR1 and CDR2 (germline): LGHNA, YSLEER. Losses at the gene ends were 4 bases for V and 8 bases for J; bases not matched to a gene: 7. In DNA, the CDR3 is TGCGCCAGCAGCCCCCCGGGACAGCCGGAAAAACTGTTTTTT. This gives the protein CASSPPGQPEKLFF.